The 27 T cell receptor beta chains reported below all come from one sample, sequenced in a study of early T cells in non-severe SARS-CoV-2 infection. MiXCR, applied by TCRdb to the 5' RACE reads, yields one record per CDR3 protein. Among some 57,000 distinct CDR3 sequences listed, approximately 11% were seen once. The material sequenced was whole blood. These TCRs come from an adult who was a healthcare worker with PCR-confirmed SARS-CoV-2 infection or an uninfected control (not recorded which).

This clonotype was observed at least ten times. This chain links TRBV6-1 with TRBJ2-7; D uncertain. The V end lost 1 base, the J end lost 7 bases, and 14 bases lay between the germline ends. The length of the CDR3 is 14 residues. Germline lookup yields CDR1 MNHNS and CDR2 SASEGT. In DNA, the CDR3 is TGTGCCAGCAGTGAAGTTGGTTTATCTGGGGAGCAGTACTTC. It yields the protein CASSEVGLSGEQYF.

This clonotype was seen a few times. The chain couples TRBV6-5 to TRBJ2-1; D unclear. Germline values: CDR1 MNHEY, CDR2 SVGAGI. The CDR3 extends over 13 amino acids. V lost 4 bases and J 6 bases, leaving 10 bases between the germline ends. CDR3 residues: CASSSGRANEQFF. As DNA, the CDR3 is TGTGCCAGCAGTTCCGGACGGGCCAATGAGCAGTTCTTC.

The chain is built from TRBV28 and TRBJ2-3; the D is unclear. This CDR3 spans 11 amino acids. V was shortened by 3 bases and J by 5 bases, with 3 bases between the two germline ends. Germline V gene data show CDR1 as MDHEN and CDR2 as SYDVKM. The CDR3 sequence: CASSFQDTQYF. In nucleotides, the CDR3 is TGTGCCAGCAGTTTTCAAGATACGCAGTATTTT.

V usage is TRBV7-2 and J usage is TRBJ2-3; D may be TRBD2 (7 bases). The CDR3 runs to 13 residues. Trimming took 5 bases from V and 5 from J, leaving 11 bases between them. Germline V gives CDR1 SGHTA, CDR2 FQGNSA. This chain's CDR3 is CASSGGAKDTQYF. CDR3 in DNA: TGTGCCAGCAGCGGGGGGGCCAAAGATACGCAGTATTTT.

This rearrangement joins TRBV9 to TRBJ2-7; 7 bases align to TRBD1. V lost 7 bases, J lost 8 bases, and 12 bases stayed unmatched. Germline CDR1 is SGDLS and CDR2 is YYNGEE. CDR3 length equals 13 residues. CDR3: CASSLLTGWKQYF. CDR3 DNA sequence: TGTGCCAGCTCCCTGCTGACAGGGTGGAAGCAGTACTTC.

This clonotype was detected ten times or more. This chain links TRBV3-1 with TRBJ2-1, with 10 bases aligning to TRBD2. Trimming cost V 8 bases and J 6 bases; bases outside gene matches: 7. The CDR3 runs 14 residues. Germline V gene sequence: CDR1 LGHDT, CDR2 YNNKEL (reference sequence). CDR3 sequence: CASALAGELNEQFF. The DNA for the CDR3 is TGTGCCAGCGCCCTAGCGGGGGAGCTCAATGAGCAGTTCTTC.

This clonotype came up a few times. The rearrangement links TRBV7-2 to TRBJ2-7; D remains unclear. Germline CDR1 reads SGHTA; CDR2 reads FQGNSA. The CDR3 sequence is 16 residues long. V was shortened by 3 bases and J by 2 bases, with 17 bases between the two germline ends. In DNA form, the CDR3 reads TGTGCCAGCAGCTTCCCGTCAAGAATTATCCCCTACGAGCAGTACTTC. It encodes CASSFPSRIIPYEQYF.

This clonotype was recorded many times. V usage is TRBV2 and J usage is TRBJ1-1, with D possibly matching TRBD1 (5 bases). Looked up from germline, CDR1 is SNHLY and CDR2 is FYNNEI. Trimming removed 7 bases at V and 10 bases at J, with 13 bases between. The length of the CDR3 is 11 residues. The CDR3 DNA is TGTGCCAGCAACGGGGCAAGGGGAGCTTTCTTT. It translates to CASNGARGAFF.

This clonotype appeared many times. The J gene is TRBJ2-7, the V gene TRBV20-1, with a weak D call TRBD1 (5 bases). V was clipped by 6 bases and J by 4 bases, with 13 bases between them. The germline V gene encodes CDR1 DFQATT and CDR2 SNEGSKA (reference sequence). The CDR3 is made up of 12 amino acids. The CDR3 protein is CSAVQEKYEQYF. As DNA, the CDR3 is TGCAGTGCAGTACAGGAGAAGTACGAGCAGTACTTC.

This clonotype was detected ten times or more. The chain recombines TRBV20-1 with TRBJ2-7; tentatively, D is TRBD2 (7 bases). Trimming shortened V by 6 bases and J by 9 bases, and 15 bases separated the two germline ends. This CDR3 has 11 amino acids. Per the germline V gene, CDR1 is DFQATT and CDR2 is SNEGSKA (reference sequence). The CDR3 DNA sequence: TGCAGTGCAGGGGGAGGGGAAGGGCAGTACTTC. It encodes CSAGGGEGQYF.

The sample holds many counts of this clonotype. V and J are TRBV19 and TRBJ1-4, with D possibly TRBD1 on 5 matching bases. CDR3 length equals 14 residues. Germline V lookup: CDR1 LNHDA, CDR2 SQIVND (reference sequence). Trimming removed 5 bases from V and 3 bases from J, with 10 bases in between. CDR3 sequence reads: CASSHQGSNEKLFF. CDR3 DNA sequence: TGTGCCAGTAGTCACCAGGGCTCTAATGAAAAACTGTTTTTT.

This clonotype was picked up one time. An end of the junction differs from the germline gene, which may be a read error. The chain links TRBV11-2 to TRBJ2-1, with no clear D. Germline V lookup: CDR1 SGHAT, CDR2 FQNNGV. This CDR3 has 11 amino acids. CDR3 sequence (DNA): TGTGCCAGCAGCTCCCCCAATGAGCAGCTCTTC. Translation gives CASSSPNEQLF.

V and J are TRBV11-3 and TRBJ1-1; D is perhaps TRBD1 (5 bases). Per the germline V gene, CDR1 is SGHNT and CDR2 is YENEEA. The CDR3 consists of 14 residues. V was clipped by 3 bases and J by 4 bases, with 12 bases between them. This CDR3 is CASSFGQGSTEAFF. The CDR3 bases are TGTGCCAGCAGCTTTGGGCAGGGTAGCACTGAAGCTTTCTTT.

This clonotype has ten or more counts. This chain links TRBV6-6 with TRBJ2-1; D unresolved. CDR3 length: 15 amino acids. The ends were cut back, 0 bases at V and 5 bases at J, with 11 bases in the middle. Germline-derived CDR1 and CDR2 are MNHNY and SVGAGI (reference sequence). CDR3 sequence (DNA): TGTGCCAGCAGTTACTCTTTTATCGGAAACAATGAGCAGTTCTTC. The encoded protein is CASSYSFIGNNEQFF.

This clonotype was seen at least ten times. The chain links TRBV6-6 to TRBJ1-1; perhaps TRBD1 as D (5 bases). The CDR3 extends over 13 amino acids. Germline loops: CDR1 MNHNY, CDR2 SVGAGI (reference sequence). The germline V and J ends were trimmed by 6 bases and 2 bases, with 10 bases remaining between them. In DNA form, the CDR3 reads TGTGCCAGCAGATTCACAGGCAACACTGAAGCTTTCTTT. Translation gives CASRFTGNTEAFF.

The CDR3 DNA is TGTGCCAGCAGCTATCCGCCCTCCTACGAGCAGTACTTC. This encodes CASSYPPSYEQYF. The chain recombines TRBV7-2 with TRBJ2-7; no reliable D call. Looked up from germline, CDR1 is SGHTA and CDR2 is FQGNSA. The CDR3 is made up of 13 amino acids. Trimming pared 4 bases from V and 0 bases from J, leaving 7 bases between.

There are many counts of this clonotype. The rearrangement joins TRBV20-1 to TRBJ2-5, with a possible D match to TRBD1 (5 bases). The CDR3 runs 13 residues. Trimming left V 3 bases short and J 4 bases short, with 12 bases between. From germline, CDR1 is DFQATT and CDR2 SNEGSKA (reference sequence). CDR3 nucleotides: TGCAGTGCTAGGGGAACAGGAGTAGAGACCCAGTACTTC. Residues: CSARGTGVETQYF.

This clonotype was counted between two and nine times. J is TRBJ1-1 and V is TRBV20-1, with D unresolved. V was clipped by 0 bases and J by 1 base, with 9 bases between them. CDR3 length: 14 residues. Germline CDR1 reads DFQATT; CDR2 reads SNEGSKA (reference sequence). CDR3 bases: TGCAGTGCTAGAGACAGGACTAAGAACACTGAAGCTTTCTTT. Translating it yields CSARDRTKNTEAFF.

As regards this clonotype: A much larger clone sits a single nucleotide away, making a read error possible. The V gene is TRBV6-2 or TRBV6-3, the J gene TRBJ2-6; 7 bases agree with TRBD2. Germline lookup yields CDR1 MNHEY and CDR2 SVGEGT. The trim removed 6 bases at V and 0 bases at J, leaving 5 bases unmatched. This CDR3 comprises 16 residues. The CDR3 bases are TGTGCCAGCAGCCTAGCGGAGAGCTCTGGGGCCAACGTCCTGACTTTC. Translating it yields CASSLAESSGANVLTF.

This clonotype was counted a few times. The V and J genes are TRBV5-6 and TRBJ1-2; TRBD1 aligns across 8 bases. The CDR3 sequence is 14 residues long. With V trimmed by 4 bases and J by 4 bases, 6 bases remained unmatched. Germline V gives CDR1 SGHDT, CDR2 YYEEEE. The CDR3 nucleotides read TGTGCCAGCAGCCCGGCGGACAGGGCCTATGGCTACACCTTC. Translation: CASSPADRAYGYTF.

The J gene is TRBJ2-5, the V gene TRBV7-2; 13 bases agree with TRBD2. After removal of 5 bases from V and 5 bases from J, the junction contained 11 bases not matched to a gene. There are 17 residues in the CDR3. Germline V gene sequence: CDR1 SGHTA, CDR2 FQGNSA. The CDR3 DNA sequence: TGTGCCAGCAGCCAGGGACTAGCGGGACCCCGTGGGGAGACCCAGTACTTC. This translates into CASSQGLAGPRGETQYF. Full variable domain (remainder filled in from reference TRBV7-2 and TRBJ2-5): GAGVSQSPSNKVTEKGKDVELRCDPISGHTALYWYRQSLGQGLEFLIYFQGNSAPDKSGLPSDRFSAERTGGSVSTLTIQRTQQEDSAVYLCASSQGLAGPRGETQYFGPGTRLLVL.

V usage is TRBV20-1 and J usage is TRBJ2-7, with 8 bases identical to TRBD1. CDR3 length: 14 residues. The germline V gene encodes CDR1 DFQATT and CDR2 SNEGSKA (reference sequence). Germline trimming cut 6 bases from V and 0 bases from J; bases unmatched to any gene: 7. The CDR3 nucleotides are TGCAGTGCAGGGGGACAGGACTACTCCTACGAGCAGTACTTC. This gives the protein CSAGGQDYSYEQYF.

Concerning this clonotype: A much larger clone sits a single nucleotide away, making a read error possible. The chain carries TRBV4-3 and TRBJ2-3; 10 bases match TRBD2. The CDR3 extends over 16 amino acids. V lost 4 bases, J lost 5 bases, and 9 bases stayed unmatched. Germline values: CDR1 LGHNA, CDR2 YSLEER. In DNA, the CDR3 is TGCGCCAGCAGCCGGAGTAGCGGGGGGTACATAGATACGCAGTATTTT. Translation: CASSRSSGGYIDTQYF.

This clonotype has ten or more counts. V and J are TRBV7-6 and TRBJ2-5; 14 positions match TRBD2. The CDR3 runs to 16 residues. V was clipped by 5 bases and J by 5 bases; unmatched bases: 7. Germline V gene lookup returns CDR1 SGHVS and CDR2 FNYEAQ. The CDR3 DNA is TGTGCCAGCAGCCCTACGGGACTAGCGGGGGTGGAGACCCAGTACTTC. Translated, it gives CASSPTGLAGVETQYF.

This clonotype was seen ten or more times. The DNA of the CDR3 is TGTGCCAGCAGCCCCGAGGGCAGGGTCTCCTACAATGAGCAGTTCTTC. Protein sequence: CASSPEGRVSYNEQFF. V and J are TRBV5-6 and TRBJ2-1; D is perhaps TRBD1 or TRBD2 (5 bases each). V lost 4 bases and J lost 0, with 14 bases in between. The CDR3 runs 16 residues. The germline V gene has CDR1 SGHDT and CDR2 YYEEEE. Looking up the rest from reference TRBV5-6 and TRBJ2-1 gives the full variable domain: DAGVTQSPTHLIKTRGQQVTLRCSPKSGHDTVSWYQQALGQGPQFIFQYYEEEERQRGNFPDRFSGHQFPNYSSELNVNALLLGDSALYLCASSPEGRVSYNEQFFGPGTRLTVL.

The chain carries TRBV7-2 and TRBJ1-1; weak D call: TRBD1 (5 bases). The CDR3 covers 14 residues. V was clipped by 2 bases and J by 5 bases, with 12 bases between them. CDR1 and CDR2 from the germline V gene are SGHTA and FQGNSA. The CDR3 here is CASSLTAWGTEAFF. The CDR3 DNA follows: TGTGCCAGCAGCTTAACAGCTTGGGGGACTGAAGCTTTCTTT. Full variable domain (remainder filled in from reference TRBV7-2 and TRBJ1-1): GAGVSQSPSNKVTEKGKDVELRCDPISGHTALYWYRQSLGQGLEFLIYFQGNSAPDKSGLPSDRFSAERTGGSVSTLTIQRTQQEDSAVYLCASSLTAWGTEAFFGQGTRLTVV.

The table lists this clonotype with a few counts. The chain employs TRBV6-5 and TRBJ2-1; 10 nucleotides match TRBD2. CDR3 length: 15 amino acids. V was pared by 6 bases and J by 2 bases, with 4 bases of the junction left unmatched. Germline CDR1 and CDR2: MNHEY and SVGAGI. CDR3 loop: CASRLTSGPYNEQFF. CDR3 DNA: TGTGCCAGCAGGCTGACTAGCGGGCCCTACAATGAGCAGTTCTTC.